Detailed here is one TCR beta chain. Its antigen is unidentified. This sample stems from a study of cytomegalovirus exposure and HLA in healthy donors. Whole-study findings and limits: Donors belonging to an Asian-associated ancestry cluster reportedly showed fewer N-insertions in productive TCRs than the approximately 670-donor mean, according to what a later analysis found.

13 Jbeta primers and 60 Vbeta primers were used for the PCR. Libraries were prepared by immunoSEQ multiplex PCR; TCRdb keeps only in-frame clonotypes and omits some of them. This table holds around 140,000 clones. The V and J ends lost 6 bases and 3 bases, in that order; junction bases with no gene match: 1. Germline values: CDR1 KGHSH, CDR2 LQKENI. The CDR3 runs to 14 residues. Input material: PBMCs. The TCR was taken from a woman under 30 in good health and CMV-seronegative. This chain links TRBV18 with TRBJ2-1, with 11 bases identical to TRBD1. The CDR3 is CASSGTGGYNEQFF. The CDR3 region has the DNA TGTGCCAGCTCCGGGACAGGGGGCTACAATGAGCAGTTCTTC.